The 24 T cell receptor beta chains below all came from one sample that was sequenced in a study of molecular identifiers for immune sequencing clone quantification. TCRdb re-called the PCR reads with MiXCR, one entry per CDR3 protein. In the table there are more than 450,000 distinct CDR3 sequences, around 25% of which are singletons. Source material: naive CD8+ T cells from blood, with Jurkat cell RNA spiked in. Regarding subset: FACS-sorted CD8+CD4-CCR7+CD45RA+ naive T cells. The receptors shown here come from a human donor in good health. Some libraries in this study had Jurkat cell RNA spiked in.

The V gene is TRBV9, the J gene TRBJ1-2; D ambiguous. With 0 bases removed from V and 8 bases from J, the gap between germline ends came to 11 bases. The CDR3 runs to 13 residues. Germline loops: CDR1 SGDLS, CDR2 YYNGEE. The CDR3 sequence is CASSVEGRRGYTF. The CDR3 bases are TGTGCCAGCAGCGTAGAGGGCAGGAGGGGCTACACCTTC.

This clonotype was seen at least ten times. CDR3 DNA sequence: TGCGCCAGCAGCCAGGGGCTCCCCTACGAGCAGTACTTC. Translating it yields CASSQGLPYEQYF. This chain links TRBV4-3 with TRBJ2-7; D might be TRBD1 (5 bases). This CDR3 comprises 13 residues. The germline CDR1 and CDR2 sequences are LGHNA and YSLEER. The ends were cut back, 3 bases at V and 2 bases at J, with 8 bases in the middle.

This clonotype was picked up a small number of times. This chain uses TRBV27 with TRBJ2-7, with 7 bases matching TRBD1. Trimming took 2 bases from V and 4 from J; bases not matched to a gene: 5. Germline V gene data show CDR1 as MNHEY and CDR2 as SMNVEV (reference sequence). The CDR3 runs to 14 residues. CDR3 DNA sequence: TGTGCCAGCAGTTTAGCCCAGGGGGAGTACGAGCAGTACTTC. This sequence encodes CASSLAQGEYEQYF.

The gene calls are TRBV11-2 and TRBJ2-3; 13 bases are shared with TRBD2. CDR1 and CDR2 (germline): SGHAT, FQNNGV. The ends lost 6 bases at V and 6 bases at J; junction bases unmatched: 6. The CDR3 is 15 amino acids. The CDR3 sequence: CASRDEGLAGDTQYF. The CDR3, as DNA: TGTGCCAGCAGGGACGAGGGACTAGCGGGGGATACGCAGTATTTT. Together with reference TRBV11-2 and TRBJ2-3, the CDR3 gives the full variable domain: EAGVAQSPRYKIIEKRQSVAFWCNPISGHATLYWYQQILGQGPKLLIQFQNNGVVDDSQLPKDRFSAERLKGVDSTLKIQPAKLEDSAVYLCASRDEGLAGDTQYFGPGTRLTVL.

This clonotype was picked up a small number of times. CDR3 in amino acids: CSARVRDTPYEQYF. CDR3 sequence (DNA): TGCAGTGCTAGGGTCCGGGACACCCCCTACGAGCAGTACTTC. The chain is built from TRBV20-1 and TRBJ2-7, with D perhaps TRBD1 (6 bases). The CDR3 is 14 amino acids. V was clipped by 3 bases and J by 2 bases, with 14 bases between them. Germline V gene sequence: CDR1 DFQATT, CDR2 SNEGSKA (reference sequence).

This clonotype showed up just a few times. The J gene is TRBJ2-2, the V gene TRBV7-9; weak D call: TRBD1 (5 bases). This CDR3 has 14 amino acids. V was shortened by 4 bases and J by 6 bases, with 12 bases between the two germline ends. CDR1 SEHNR and CDR2 FQNEAQ come from the germline V gene (reference sequence). The CDR3 protein is CASSSPTEAGELFF. The CDR3 bases are TGTGCCAGCAGCTCTCCGACAGAAGCCGGGGAGCTGTTTTTT.

This clonotype has ten or more counts. The V gene is TRBV4-3, the J gene TRBJ2-7; tentatively, D is TRBD1 (6 bases). Germline CDR1 is LGHNA and CDR2 is YSLEER. Between the trimmed V and J ends, which lost 4 bases and 3 bases, there was a span of 13 bases. The CDR3 spans 14 residues. CDR3 in amino acids: CASSPGQYSYEQYF. In DNA, the CDR3 is TGCGCCAGCAGCCCAGGACAGTACAGCTACGAGCAGTACTTC.

This clonotype was seen at least ten times. V gene TRBV4-1 combines with J gene TRBJ2-7; tentatively, D is TRBD1 or TRBD2 (5 bases each). Germline V gene data show CDR1 as MGHRA and CDR2 as YSYEKL. The CDR3 runs to 14 residues. The germline V and J ends were trimmed by 3 bases and 2 bases, with 11 bases remaining between them. The CDR3 nucleotides read TGCGCCAGCAGCCAGGGGACGCAGACCTACGAGCAGTACTTC. Amino acids: CASSQGTQTYEQYF.

The chain recombines TRBV21-1 with TRBJ1-1; the D call in the table, TRBD1, was not verified against the DNA. TRBV21-1 is a pseudogene. The CDR3 length is 15 residues. As DNA, the CDR3 is TGTGCCAGCAGCACCCGACAGGGGGCCGACACTGAAGCTTTCTTT. The encoded protein is CASSTRQGADTEAFF.

In its sample, this clonotype was seen many times. This chain connects TRBV5-1 to TRBJ2-5, with 9 bases aligning to TRBD1. V was clipped by 4 bases and J by 3 bases; unmatched bases: 10. CDR3 length: 16 amino acids. Germline values: CDR1 SGHRS, CDR2 YFSETQ. The DNA for the CDR3 is TGCGCCAGCAGCCCCGGAGAAGGACAGGGGAAAGAGACCCAGTACTTC. Residues: CASSPGEGQGKETQYF. Together with reference TRBV5-1 and TRBJ2-5, the CDR3 gives the full variable domain: KAGVTQTPRYLIKTRGQQVTLSCSPISGHRSVSWYQQTPGQGLQFLFEYFSETQRNKGNFPGRFSGRQFSNSRSEMNVSTLELGDSALYLCASSPGEGQGKETQYFGPGTRLLVL.

CDR3 protein: CASNVIRGGPGELFF. In nucleotides, the CDR3 is TGTGCCAGCAACGTAATCAGGGGAGGACCCGGGGAGCTGTTTTTT. The J gene is TRBJ2-2, the V gene TRBV28; D assignment may be TRBD1 or TRBD2 (6 bases each). CDR1 MDHEN and CDR2 SYDVKM come from the germline V gene. The CDR3 runs to 15 residues. The V gene lost 7 bases and the J gene lost 6 bases, with 18 bases spanning the gap.

The rearrangement joins TRBV27 to TRBJ1-1, with unresolved D. The length of the CDR3 is 15 residues. Germline V lookup: CDR1 MNHEY, CDR2 SMNVEV (reference sequence). V was cut by 0 bases and J by 1 base, with 9 bases left in between. The CDR3 DNA reads TGTGCCAGCAGTTTATCGAGCTGGGGGAACACTGAAGCTTTCTTT. Amino acids: CASSLSSWGNTEAFF.

This chain connects TRBV4-1 to TRBJ1-5; maybe TRBD1 (5 bases). The CDR3 spans 15 residues. The germline gives CDR1 MGHRA, CDR2 YSYEKL. The V and J ends lost 2 bases and 7 bases respectively, with 15 bases between them. The CDR3 DNA reads TGCGCCAGCAGCCAATCTGGGGGGGGTGGCCAGCCCCAGCATTTT. Translated, it gives CASSQSGGGGQPQHF.

Many counts were recorded for this clonotype. V usage is TRBV4-1 and J usage is TRBJ2-2; D gene uncertain. V lost 0 bases and J 1 base, leaving 6 bases between the germline ends. CDR1 is MGHRA, CDR2 YSYEKL, per germline. CDR3 length: 15 residues. The CDR3 DNA reads as TGCGCCAGCAGCCAAGATAAGCTGAACACCGGGGAGCTGTTTTTT. Translated: CASSQDKLNTGELFF.

J is TRBJ2-7 and V is TRBV7-6, with D maybe TRBD1 (6 bases). Between the trimmed V and J ends, which lost 5 bases and 3 bases, there was a span of 14 bases. Germline-derived CDR1 and CDR2 are SGHVS and FNYEAQ. The length of the CDR3 is 14 residues. In nucleotides, the CDR3 is TGTGCCAGCAGCCCGTGGACAGAACACTACGAGCAGTACTTC. This gives the protein CASSPWTEHYEQYF.

The chain is built from TRBV6-2 or TRBV6-3 and TRBJ2-2; D is uncertain. CDR1 and CDR2 from the germline V gene are MNHEY and SVGEGT. V lost 6 bases, J lost 5 bases, and 13 bases lay in between. There are 14 residues in the CDR3. CDR3 nucleotides: TGTGCCAGCAGCCAAAGGGTAGATACCGGGGAGCTGTTTTTT. It yields the protein CASSQRVDTGELFF.

V is TRBV30 and J is TRBJ1-1, with 7 bases lining up with TRBD1. After removal of 2 bases from V and 3 bases from J, the junction contained 6 bases not matched to a gene. The CDR3 extends over 14 amino acids. Looked up from germline, CDR1 is GTSNPN and CDR2 is SVGIG (reference sequence). CDR3: CAWSTGTGDTEAFF. The CDR3 nucleotides are TGTGCCTGGAGTACCGGAACAGGGGACACTGAAGCTTTCTTT.

V and J are TRBV24-1 and TRBJ1-5, with D possibly being TRBD1 (5 bases). The CDR3 is 14 residues long. Deletions cut 3 bases from V and 4 bases from J, with 9 bases between. CDR1 is KGHDR, CDR2 SFDVKD, per germline. The CDR3 sequence: CATSDGADNQPQHF. The CDR3 DNA reads as TGTGCCACCAGTGATGGGGCAGATAATCAGCCCCAGCATTTT.

CDR3 loop: CSARPGGTYEQYF. As DNA, the CDR3 is TGCAGTGCTCGACCGGGGGGGACCTACGAGCAGTACTTC. The V gene is TRBV20-1, the J gene TRBJ2-7; 8 bases are shared with TRBD2. Germline CDR1 is DFQATT and CDR2 is SNEGSKA (reference sequence). This CDR3 has 13 residues. The V gene end was trimmed by 5 bases and the J gene end by 2 bases; junction bases not matched to a gene: 5.

This clonotype was recorded many times. The chain carries TRBV7-8 and TRBJ2-1; D not certain. Trimming cost V 1 base and J 5 bases, with 3 bases left between them. Germline V gene lookup returns CDR1 SGHVS and CDR2 FQNEAQ. This CDR3 contains 12 residues. The CDR3 here is CASSLGDNEQFF. CDR3 in DNA: TGTGCCAGCAGCTTAGGAGACAATGAGCAGTTCTTC.

The table lists this clonotype with a few counts. The chain combines TRBV12-3 or TRBV12-4 with TRBJ2-1; TRBD1 matches at 8 bases. This CDR3 spans 13 amino acids. After removal of 4 bases from V and 9 bases from J, the junction contained 5 bases not matched to a gene. CDR3 loop: CASSSQGAVEQFF. CDR3 bases: TGTGCCAGCAGTTCTCAGGGGGCCGTTGAGCAGTTCTTC.

This clonotype occurred a few times. This chain uses TRBV30 with TRBJ2-7; D remains unclear. This CDR3 is built from 11 residues. V lost 1 base to trimming and J lost 10 bases, with 11 bases between them. Germline V CDR1 and CDR2: GTSNPN, SVGIG (reference sequence). CDR3 DNA: TGTGCCTGGAGTGAAGGTCCGAAACAGTACTTC. It specifies CAWSEGPKQYF.

As concerns this clonotype: The junction departs from germline at one end; a sequencing error may be responsible. This chain links TRBV20-1 with TRBJ2-7, with 8 bases that match TRBD2. CDR1 DFQATT and CDR2 SNEGSKA come from the germline V gene (reference sequence). This CDR3 spans 13 amino acids. CDR3 protein: CSASTSGSYEQCF. As DNA, the CDR3 is TGCAGTGCTAGTACTAGCGGTTCCTACGAGCAGTGCTTC.

At least ten counts were recorded for this clonotype. The chain links TRBV7-2 to TRBJ1-3; D unclear. The germline gives CDR1 SGHTA, CDR2 FQGNSA. The CDR3 is 15 residues long. Trimming removed 1 base from V and 0 bases from J, with 7 bases in between. Written as DNA, the CDR3 is TGTGCCAGCAGCTTAGATTTAATCTCTGGAAACACCATATATTTT. This gives the protein CASSLDLISGNTIYF.